This TCR beta chain was profiled in a study of cytomegalovirus exposure and HLA in healthy donors. CDR3 length: 14 residues. The V and J ends lost 7 bases and 8 bases, in that order; junction bases with no gene match: 10. Germline lookup yields CDR1 MNHNS and CDR2 SASEGT. Primers for the PCR totalled 60 Vbeta and 13 Jbeta. The table came from immunoSEQ multiplex PCR; TCRdb's copy has only in-frame clones and leaves some out. This table has 95,000 to 100,000 clones, 9.4% appearing once. Each donor was nominally healthy when sampled (though unrecorded immune exposures were likely). Notes on the study in general: In a later analysis, HLA-associated beta chains showed higher expansion and lower generation probabilities than comparable chains. Roughly uniform sequencing depth across donors was assumed, possibly incorrectly.

This clone was seen only a few times. Its specificity is not known. The chain uses TRBV6-1 and TRBJ1-2; 10 bases line up with TRBD1. The sequence was collected from a man in his fifties or sixties in good health and CMV-seropositive. Source material: PBMCs. CDR3 bases: TGTGCCAGCACCTCATCCGGGACAGGGGTCGGCTACACCTTC. This encodes CASTSSGTGVGYTF.